These 29 T cell receptor beta chains were sequenced from one sample in a study of OX40 agonist ivuxolimab in advanced cancers. Assay used: immunoSEQ multiplex PCR; TCRdb lists only in-frame clones, some missing. The sample lists some 77,000 clones; just under 95% were seen once. Sequenced material: CD4+ or CD8+ T cells sorted from blood, taken in a trial of the OX40 agonist ivuxolimab. The source is an adult with an advanced solid tumor such as melanoma, head and neck, liver or kidney cancer.

The chain employs TRBV9 and TRBJ2-5; D is uncertain. Germline V gene data show CDR1 as SGDLS and CDR2 as YYNGEE. The V gene lost 1 base and the J gene lost 1 base, with 14 bases spanning the gap. This CDR3 has 16 amino acids. The CDR3 region is CASSVTPLRAQETQYF. The CDR3 DNA reads as TGTGCCAGCAGCGTAACCCCCCTCCGGGCCCAAGAGACCCAGTACTTC.

The V and J genes are TRBV5-1 and TRBJ2-1; no clear D gene. The germline CDR1 and CDR2 sequences are SGHRS and YFSETQ. The germline V and J ends were trimmed by 2 bases and 5 bases, with 5 bases remaining between them. The CDR3 contains 12 residues. The CDR3 DNA is TGCGCCAGCAGCTTCCAGAACAATGAGCAGTTCTTC. It codes for CASSFQNNEQFF. Full variable domain (rest looked up from reference TRBV5-1 and TRBJ2-1): KAGVTQTPRYLIKTRGQQVTLSCSPISGHRSVSWYQQTPGQGLQFLFEYFSETQRNKGNFPGRFSGRQFSNSRSEMNVSTLELGDSALYLCASSFQNNEQFFGPGTRLTVL.

The V call is TRBV19, the J call TRBJ2-7, with TRBD2 identical over 14 bases. The CDR3 has 14 amino acids. V lost 10 bases, J lost 5 bases, and 7 bases stayed unmatched. CDR1 and CDR2 (germline): LNHDA, SQIVND (reference sequence). The CDR3 nucleotides read TGTGCCACAAGGACTAGCGGGGGGCAGGACGAGCAGTACTTC. Translated, it gives CATRTSGGQDEQYF.

V gene TRBV11-2 combines with J gene TRBJ1-5; no firm D call. The V end lost 1 base, the J end lost 1 base, and 20 bases lay between the germline ends. The CDR3 loop spans 19 amino acids. Germline V gene data show CDR1 as SGHAT and CDR2 as FQNNGV. CDR3 coding DNA: TGTGCCAGCAGCTTAGCCCGGCGTTTATTTATCCCAAGCAATCAGCCCCAGCATTTT. Translation gives CASSLARRLFIPSNQPQHF.

The V call is TRBV5-1, the J call TRBJ2-5; the match to TRBD1 covers 7 bases. Germline V gene data show CDR1 as SGHRS and CDR2 as YFSETQ. The V segment lost 4 bases and the J segment 0 bases; nucleotides outside the gene matches: 6. This CDR3 is built from 15 residues. The CDR3 region is CASSHSQGYQETQYF. Here the CDR3 DNA reads TGCGCCAGCAGCCATTCACAGGGGTACCAAGAGACCCAGTACTTC. The whole variable domain, filled in from reference TRBV5-1 and TRBJ2-5, reads KAGVTQTPRYLIKTRGQQVTLSCSPISGHRSVSWYQQTPGQGLQFLFEYFSETQRNKGNFPGRFSGRQFSNSRSEMNVSTLELGDSALYLCASSHSQGYQETQYFGPGTRLLVL.

The chain combines TRBV7-3 with TRBJ2-1; 14 positions match TRBD2. Per germline, CDR1 SGHTA and CDR2 FQGTGA. The CDR3 is 15 amino acids. J was trimmed by 8 bases and V by 5 bases; bases with no gene match: 5. The CDR3 sequence is CASSQGTSGGYEQFF. The CDR3 DNA follows: TGTGCCAGCAGCCAAGGGACTAGCGGGGGATATGAGCAGTTCTTC.

The chain carries TRBV18 and TRBJ2-3; 8 bases are shared with TRBD2. CDR1 and CDR2 from the germline V gene are KGHSH and LQKENI. The CDR3 length is 14 residues. V lost 4 bases, J lost 5 bases, and 5 bases stayed unmatched. CDR3 coding DNA: TGTGCCAGCTCACAAGCGGGGGCCGGAGATACGCAGTATTTT. Protein product: CASSQAGAGDTQYF.

The chain uses TRBV5-1 and TRBJ1-6; possibly TRBD1 for D (6 bases). Germline values: CDR1 SGHRS, CDR2 YFSETQ. This CDR3 comprises 15 residues. V was trimmed by 5 bases and J by 0 bases, leaving 9 bases between them. CDR3 amino acids: CASSPDSSYNSPLHF. The CDR3 DNA reads as TGCGCCAGCAGTCCGGACAGCTCCTATAATTCACCCCTCCACTTT.

The CDR3 DNA follows: TGTGCCAGCAGCTTAGCGGGAAGGTGGGGGCAGGGCCTCGTCAACGAGCAGTACTTC. This codes for CASSLAGRWGQGLVNEQYF. The rearrangement links TRBV7-8 to TRBJ2-7; D perhaps matches TRBD1 (6 bases). The germline gives CDR1 SGHVS, CDR2 FQNEAQ. V dropped 0 bases and J dropped 5 bases, with 26 bases sitting between them. CDR3 length: 19 residues.

This chain connects TRBV10-1 to TRBJ2-3; 9 bases agree with TRBD2. Germline assignment: CDR1 WNHNN and CDR2 SYGVQD (reference sequence). Germline trimming cut 9 bases from V and 1 base from J; bases unmatched to any gene: 5. CDR3 size: 14 residues. The CDR3 region is CASFSGRGTDTQYF. CDR3 nucleotide sequence: TGCGCCAGTTTTAGCGGGAGAGGCACAGATACGCAGTATTTT.

This clone was seen more than once but under ten times. The chain has TRBV6-5 and TRBJ1-6, with 8 bases that match TRBD1. This CDR3 has 15 residues. V shed 6 bases, J shed 7 bases, and the junction held 8 bases outside the gene matches. The germline gives CDR1 MNHEY, CDR2 SVGAGI. The CDR3 loop reads CASRRGQAENSPLHF. In DNA form, the CDR3 reads TGTGCCAGCAGAAGGGGACAGGCGGAGAATTCACCCCTCCACTTT.

The rearrangement links TRBV25-1 to TRBJ1-6, with a tentative D call TRBD1 (5 bases). CDR1 is MGHDK, CDR2 SYGVNS, per germline. V was pared by 2 bases and J by 7 bases, with 9 bases between. The CDR3 runs 14 residues. CDR3 residues: CASSEQGPNSPLHF. CDR3 in DNA: TGTGCCAGCAGTGAACAGGGCCCAAATTCACCCCTCCACTTT. The full variable domain, in which reference TRBV25-1 and TRBJ1-6 provide the parts outside the CDR3, is EADIYQTPRYLVIGTGKKITLECSQTMGHDKMYWYQQDPGMELHLIHYSYGVNSTEKGDLSSESTVSRIRTEHFPLTLESARPSHTSQYLCASSEQGPNSPLHFGNGTRLTVT.

This clone was picked up one time. V is TRBV10-3 and J is TRBJ2-7; D gene uncertain. Trimming took off 3 bases at V and 6 bases at J, with 9 bases between the two ends. Looked up from germline, CDR1 is ENHRY and CDR2 is SYGVKD. The CDR3 loop spans 12 amino acids. The CDR3 DNA sequence: TGTGCCATCAGTGAATGGGCATCCGAGCAGTACTTC. Protein: CAISEWASEQYF.

Here the CDR3 DNA reads TGTGCCAGCAGCCCCCGTGTGGGGACAGATAATTCACCCCTCCACTTT. Its translation is CASSPRVGTDNSPLHF. V and J are TRBV5-4 and TRBJ1-6, with 7 nucleotides matching TRBD1. The CDR3 consists of 16 residues. CDR1 is SGHNT and CDR2 is YYREEE in the germline V gene (reference sequence). After removal of 4 bases from V and 5 bases from J, the junction contained 9 bases not matched to a gene.

This chain uses TRBV4-3 with TRBJ2-2; 12 bases are a match to TRBD1. This CDR3 is built from 16 residues. The J segment lost 7 bases and the V segment lost 2 bases, leaving 5 bases of the junction unmatched. The germline V gene encodes CDR1 LGHNA and CDR2 YSLEER. The CDR3 region is CASSQSGTGGHGELFF. The CDR3 DNA reads TGCGCCAGCAGCCAATCCGGGACAGGGGGCCACGGGGAGCTGTTTTTT.

The chain uses TRBV11-2 and TRBJ1-2; tentatively, D is TRBD1 (5 bases). This CDR3 has 14 amino acids. V lost 7 bases and J lost 7, with 19 bases in between. Germline CDR1 is SGHAT and CDR2 is FQNNGV. CDR3 protein: CASTPLGPSGGYTF. CDR3 in DNA: TGTGCCAGCACCCCTTTGGGGCCTTCGGGTGGCTACACCTTC.

The CDR3 sequence: CASSVMGGVGGETQYF. CDR3 nucleotides: TGTGCCAGCAGCGTAATGGGAGGGGTTGGCGGAGAGACCCAGTACTTC. The V call is TRBV9, the J call TRBJ2-5; 7 bases are a match to TRBD2. The germline V gene has CDR1 SGDLS and CDR2 YYNGEE. This CDR3 has 16 amino acids. Trimming removed 1 base from V and 4 bases from J; junction bases left unmatched: 10.

The chain combines TRBV11-3 with TRBJ2-1; perhaps TRBD1 as D (5 bases). This CDR3 spans 16 amino acids. The germline V and J ends were trimmed by 0 bases and 0 bases, with 9 bases remaining between them. Per germline, CDR1 SGHNT and CDR2 YENEEA. The CDR3 sequence is CASSLDGASSYNEQFF. CDR3 in DNA: TGTGCCAGCAGCTTAGATGGGGCTAGCTCCTACAATGAGCAGTTCTTC.

V gene TRBV4-3 combines with J gene TRBJ2-7; 13 nucleotides line up with TRBD2. In germline, CDR1 is LGHNA, CDR2 YSLEER. The CDR3 consists of 18 residues. V lost 0 bases, J lost 6 bases, and 11 bases stayed unmatched. Here the CDR3 DNA reads TGCGCCAGCAGCCAAGACATAACGGGACTAGCGGGAAGATCCGAGCAGTACTTC. Amino acid sequence: CASSQDITGLAGRSEQYF.

The chain joins TRBV5-1 to TRBJ2-1; TRBD2 matches 11 bases. The germline CDR1 and CDR2 sequences are SGHRS and YFSETQ. Trimming cost V 3 bases and J 0 bases; bases outside gene matches: 8. This CDR3 is built from 18 residues. The CDR3 loop is CASSSPGLAGYSYNEQFF. CDR3 nucleotide sequence: TGCGCCAGCAGCTCGCCCGGACTAGCGGGTTACTCCTACAATGAGCAGTTCTTC.

The rearrangement links TRBV11-2 to TRBJ2-1, with 11 bases fitting TRBD2. The CDR3 has 17 amino acids. With V trimmed by 1 base and J by 2 bases, 4 bases remained unmatched. CDR1 SGHAT and CDR2 FQNNGV come from the germline V gene. The CDR3 DNA reads TGTGCCAGCAGCTTAGGAAAGGGACTAGCGGCCTACAATGAGCAGTTCTTC. Translating it yields CASSLGKGLAAYNEQFF.

The gene calls are TRBV9 and TRBJ1-5; a possible D gene is TRBD1 (5 bases). Germline V gene lookup returns CDR1 SGDLS and CDR2 YYNGEE. The CDR3 sequence is 15 residues long. The V end was cut by 3 bases, the J end by 0 bases, with 10 bases between. CDR3 in DNA: TGTGCCAGCAGCGAGGGACCGAATAGCAATCAGCCCCAGCATTTT. This gives the protein CASSEGPNSNQPQHF.

This clone appeared once. The V call is TRBV11-3, the J call TRBJ2-3, with no clear D. Trimming pared 0 bases from V and 5 bases from J, leaving 6 bases between. The CDR3 is made up of 13 amino acids. CDR1 and CDR2 from the germline V gene are SGHNT and YENEEA. Here the CDR3 reads CASSLDTRDTQYF. The CDR3, as DNA: TGTGCCAGCAGCTTAGATACCAGAGATACGCAGTATTTT.

This chain uses TRBV7-2 with TRBJ1-5; D uncertain. CDR3 length equals 14 residues. CDR1 is SGHTA and CDR2 is FQGNSA in the germline V gene. V was trimmed by 4 bases and J by 3 bases, leaving 10 bases between them. The CDR3 DNA reads TGTGCCAGCAGCTCCCTTTATGACAATCAGCCCCAGCATTTT. Protein: CASSSLYDNQPQHF.

The chain employs TRBV11-2 and TRBJ2-7; D could derive from TRBD1 or TRBD2 (5 bases each). Germline V gene data show CDR1 as SGHAT and CDR2 as FQNNGV. The CDR3 runs 16 residues. Trimming cost V 1 base and J 3 bases, with 16 bases left between them. The CDR3 here is CASSLARDLSYYEQYF. CDR3 coding DNA: TGTGCCAGCAGCTTAGCCCGGGACCTTTCGTACTACGAGCAGTACTTC.

The chain is built from TRBV30 and TRBJ1-6, with 10 bases aligning to TRBD1. The germline gives CDR1 GTSNPN, CDR2 SVGIG (reference sequence). CDR3 length equals 20 residues. Losses at the gene ends were 5 bases for V and 5 bases for J; bases not matched to a gene: 21. CDR3 sequence (DNA): TGTGCCTGGGAGCGGGACAGGGGCTCCGGATGGATGGTGGATAATTCACCCCTCCACTTT. It specifies CAWERDRGSGWMVDNSPLHF.

The chain joins TRBV5-1 to TRBJ2-3; maybe TRBD1 (5 bases). The length of the CDR3 is 15 residues. Germline assignment: CDR1 SGHRS and CDR2 YFSETQ. V lost 3 bases and J lost 0, with 11 bases in between. CDR3 sequence reads: CASSSLGPSTDTQYF. The CDR3 coding sequence is TGCGCCAGCAGCTCCCTGGGGCCTAGCACAGATACGCAGTATTTT. The entire variable domain, with the rest obtained from reference TRBV5-1 and TRBJ2-3, is as follows: KAGVTQTPRYLIKTRGQQVTLSCSPISGHRSVSWYQQTPGQGLQFLFEYFSETQRNKGNFPGRFSGRQFSNSRSEMNVSTLELGDSALYLCASSSLGPSTDTQYFGPGTRLTVL.

The J gene is TRBJ2-3, the V gene TRBV27, with D unclear. CDR1 is MNHEY, CDR2 SMNVEV, per germline (reference sequence). V was shortened by 3 bases and J by 2 bases, with 3 bases between the two germline ends. The CDR3 is 12 residues long. CDR3 DNA: TGTGCCAGCAGTTTCCCCACAGATACGCAGTATTTT. Translation: CASSFPTDTQYF.

J is TRBJ2-3 and V is TRBV10-3; D unclear. V shed 11 bases and J shed 5 bases, with 20 bases lying between them. There are 14 residues in the CDR3. Germline V lookup: CDR1 ENHRY, CDR2 SYGVKD. This CDR3 reads CADSHTVLIDTQYF. CDR3 coding DNA: TGTGCCGACTCGCATACGGTCCTCATAGATACGCAGTATTTT.